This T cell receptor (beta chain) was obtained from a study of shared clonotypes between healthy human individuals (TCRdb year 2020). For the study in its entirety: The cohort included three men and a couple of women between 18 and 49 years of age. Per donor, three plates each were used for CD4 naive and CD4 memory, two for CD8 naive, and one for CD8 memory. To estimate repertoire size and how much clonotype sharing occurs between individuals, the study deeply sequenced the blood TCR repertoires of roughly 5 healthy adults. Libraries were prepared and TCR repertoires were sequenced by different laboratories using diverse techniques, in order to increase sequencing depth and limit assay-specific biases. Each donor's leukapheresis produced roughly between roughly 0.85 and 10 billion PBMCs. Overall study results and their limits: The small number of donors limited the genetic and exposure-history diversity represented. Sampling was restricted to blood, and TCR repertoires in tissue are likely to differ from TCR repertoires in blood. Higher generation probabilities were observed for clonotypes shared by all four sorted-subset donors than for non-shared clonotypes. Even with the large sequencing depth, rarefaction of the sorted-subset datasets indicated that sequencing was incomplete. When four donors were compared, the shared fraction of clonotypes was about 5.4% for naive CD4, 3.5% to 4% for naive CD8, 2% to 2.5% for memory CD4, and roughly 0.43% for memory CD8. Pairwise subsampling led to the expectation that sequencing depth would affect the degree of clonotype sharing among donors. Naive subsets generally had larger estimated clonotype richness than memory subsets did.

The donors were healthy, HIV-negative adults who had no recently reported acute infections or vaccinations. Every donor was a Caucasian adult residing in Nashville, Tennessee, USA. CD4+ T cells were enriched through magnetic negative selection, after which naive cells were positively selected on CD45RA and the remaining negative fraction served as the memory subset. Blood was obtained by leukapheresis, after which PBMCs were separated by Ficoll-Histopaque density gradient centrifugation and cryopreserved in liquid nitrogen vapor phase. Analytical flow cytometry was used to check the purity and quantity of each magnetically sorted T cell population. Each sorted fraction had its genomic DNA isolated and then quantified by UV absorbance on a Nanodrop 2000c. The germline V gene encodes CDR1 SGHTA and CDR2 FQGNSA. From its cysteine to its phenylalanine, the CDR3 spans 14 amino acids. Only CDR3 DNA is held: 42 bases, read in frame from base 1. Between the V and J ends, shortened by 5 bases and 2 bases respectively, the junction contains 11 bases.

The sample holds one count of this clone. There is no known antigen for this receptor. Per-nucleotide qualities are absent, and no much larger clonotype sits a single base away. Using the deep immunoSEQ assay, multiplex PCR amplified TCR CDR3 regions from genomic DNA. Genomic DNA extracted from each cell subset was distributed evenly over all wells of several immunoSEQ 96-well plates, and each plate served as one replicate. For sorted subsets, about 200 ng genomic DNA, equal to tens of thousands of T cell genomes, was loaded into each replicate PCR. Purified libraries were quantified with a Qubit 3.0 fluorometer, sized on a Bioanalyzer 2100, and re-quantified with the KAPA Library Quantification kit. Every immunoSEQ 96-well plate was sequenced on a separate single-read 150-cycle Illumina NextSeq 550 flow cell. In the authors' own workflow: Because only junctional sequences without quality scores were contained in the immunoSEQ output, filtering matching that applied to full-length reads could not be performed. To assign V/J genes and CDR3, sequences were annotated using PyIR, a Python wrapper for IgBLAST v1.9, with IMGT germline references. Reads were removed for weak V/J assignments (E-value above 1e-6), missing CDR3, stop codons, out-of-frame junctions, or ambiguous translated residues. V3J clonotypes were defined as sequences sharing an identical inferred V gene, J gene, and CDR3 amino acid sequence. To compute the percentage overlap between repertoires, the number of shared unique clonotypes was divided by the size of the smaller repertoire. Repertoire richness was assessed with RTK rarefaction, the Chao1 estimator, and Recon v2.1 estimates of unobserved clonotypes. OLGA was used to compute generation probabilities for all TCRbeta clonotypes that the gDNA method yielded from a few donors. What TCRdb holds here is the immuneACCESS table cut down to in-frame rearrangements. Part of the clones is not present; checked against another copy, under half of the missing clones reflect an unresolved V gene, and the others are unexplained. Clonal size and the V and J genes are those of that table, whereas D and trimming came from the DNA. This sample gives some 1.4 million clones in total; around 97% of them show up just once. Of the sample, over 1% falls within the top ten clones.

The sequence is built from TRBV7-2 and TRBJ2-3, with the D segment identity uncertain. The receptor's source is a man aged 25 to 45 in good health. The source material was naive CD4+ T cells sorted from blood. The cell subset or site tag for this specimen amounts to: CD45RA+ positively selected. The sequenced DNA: TGTGCCAGCAGCCCAAAAGCCTACACAGATACGCAGTATTTT. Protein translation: CASSPKAYTDTQYF.